This TCR beta chain was profiled in a study of blood T cell repertoires in COVID-19. Looking at the study overall: The United States, Italy and Spain provided the acute and convalescent COVID-19 samples. The analysed material was cDNA or gDNA that came from T cells, B-cell-depleted T cells, or PBMCs.

Source study methods: Reference gene primers were amplified, and this amplification served to estimate nucleated cell counts. The table came from immunoSEQ multiplex PCR; TCRdb's copy has only in-frame clones and leaves some out. The V and J calls and the clone size are those of that table, but D and trimming were determined from the DNA. The table lists about 290,000 clones, 85% to 90% of them singletons, with around 4.4% in the top ten. The germline V and J ends were trimmed by 4 bases and 8 bases, with 11 bases remaining between them. This CDR3 contains 13 residues. CDR1 and CDR2 from the germline V gene are KGHDR and SFDVKD.

Sequencing was performed on peripheral blood. This chain joins TRBV24-1 and TRBJ2-1; the D gene is possibly TRBD1 (5 bases). This sequence originates from a man aged 35 to 55 with acute or convalescent COVID-19. The CDR3, as DNA: TGTGCCACCAGTGACGCAGGGAAAGATGAGCAGTTCTTC. It codes for CATSDAGKDEQFF.